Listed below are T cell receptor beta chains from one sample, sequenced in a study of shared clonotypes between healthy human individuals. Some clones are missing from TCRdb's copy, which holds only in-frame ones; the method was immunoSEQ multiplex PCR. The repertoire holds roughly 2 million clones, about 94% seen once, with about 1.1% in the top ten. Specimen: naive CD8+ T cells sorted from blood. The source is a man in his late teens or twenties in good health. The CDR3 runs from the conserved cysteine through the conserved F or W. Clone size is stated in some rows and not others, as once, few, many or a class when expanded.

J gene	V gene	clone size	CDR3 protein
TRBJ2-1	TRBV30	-	CAWELLAGAWNEQFF
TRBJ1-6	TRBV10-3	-	CANQDSYNSPLHF
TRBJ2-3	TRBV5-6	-	CASSPGLAGGSDTQYF
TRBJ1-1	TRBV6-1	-	CASTPGGGWTEAFF
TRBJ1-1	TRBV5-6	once	CASKAGNTEAFF
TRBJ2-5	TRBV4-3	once	CASSRLLAGGQETQYF
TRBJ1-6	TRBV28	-	CASSPRDYNSPLHF
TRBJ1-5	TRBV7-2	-	CASSHRSAGEYQPQHF
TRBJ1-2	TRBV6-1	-	CASSEGTGVFRGYTF
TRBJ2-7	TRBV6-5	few	CASSFGTSAYEQYF
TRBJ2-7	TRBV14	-	CASSQDGGQIYEQYF
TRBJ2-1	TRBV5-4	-	CASSATIAGESSYNEQFF
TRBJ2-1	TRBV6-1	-	CASSVGRGSYNEQFF
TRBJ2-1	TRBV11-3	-	CASSHPGISYNEQFF
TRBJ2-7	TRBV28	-	CASSPPGTGYEQYF